This T cell receptor (beta chain) is from a study of blood T cell repertoires in COVID-19. On the study more broadly: COVID-19 samples from acute and convalescent phases originated in the United States, Italy and Spain. PBMCs, B-cell-depleted T cells, or T cells were the source of the cDNA or gDNA that made up the material.

As handled by the study authors: Counts of nucleated cells, estimated from reference gene primer amplification, were obtained. Clones were sequenced by immunoSEQ multiplex PCR, and TCRdb holds only the in-frame ones, with some missing. That table supplies the V and J calls and clone size; D and trimming were determined from the DNA. The sample lists approximately 120,000 clones, approximately 85% occurring once. This sequence originates from a man at least 80 years old with active or convalescent COVID-19. The source material was peripheral blood.

CDR3 nucleotide sequence: TGCGCCAGCAGCTTGGCGGGCAGGGGGAGGACCGGGGAGCTGTTTTTT. This translates into CASSLAGRGRTGELFF. V and J are TRBV5-1 and TRBJ2-2; D possibly corresponds to TRBD1 (7 bases). The V end was cut by 0 bases, the J end by 5 bases, with 14 bases between. The germline gives CDR1 SGHRS, CDR2 YFSETQ. This CDR3 comprises 16 residues. Together with reference TRBV5-1 and TRBJ2-2, the CDR3 gives the full variable domain: KAGVTQTPRYLIKTRGQQVTLSCSPISGHRSVSWYQQTPGQGLQFLFEYFSETQRNKGNFPGRFSGRQFSNSRSEMNVSTLELGDSALYLCASSLAGRGRTGELFFGEGSRLTVL.